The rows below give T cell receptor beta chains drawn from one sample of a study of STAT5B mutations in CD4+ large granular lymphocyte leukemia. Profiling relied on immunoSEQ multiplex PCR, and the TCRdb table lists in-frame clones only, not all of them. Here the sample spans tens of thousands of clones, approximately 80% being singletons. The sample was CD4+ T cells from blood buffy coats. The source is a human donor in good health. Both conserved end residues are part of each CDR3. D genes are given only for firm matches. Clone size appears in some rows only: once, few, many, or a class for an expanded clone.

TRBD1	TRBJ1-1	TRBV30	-	TGTGCCTGGAGCCCCAAGGACAGGGGGTGGACTGAAGCTTTCTTT	CAWSPKDRGWTEAFF
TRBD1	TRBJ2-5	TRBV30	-	TGTGCCTGGAGTGTACTTTCTACCGGGACAGGGGGCGGGAAGCAGTACTTC	CAWSVLSTGTGGGKQYF
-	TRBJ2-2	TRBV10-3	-	TGTGCCATCGCTGGGGGAGTATCCGGGGAGCTGTTTTTT	CAIAGGVSGELFF
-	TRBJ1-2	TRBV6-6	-	TGTGCCAGCAGTTACGTACAGGGTTGGGGGGATGGCTACACCTTC	CASSYVQGWGDGYTF
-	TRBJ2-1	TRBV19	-	TGTGCCAGTAGTATAGAATTGGCGGGGATAATTCGGTACAATGAGCAGTTCTTC	CASSIELAGIIRYNEQFF
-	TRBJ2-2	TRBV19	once	TGTGCCAGTACACAGCGTAACACCGGGGAGCTGTTTTTT	CASTQRNTGELFF
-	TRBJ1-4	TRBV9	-	TGTGCCAGCAGCGTCCGAGGGGGGGAGGAAAAACTGTTTTTT	CASSVRGGEEKLFF
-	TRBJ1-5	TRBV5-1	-	TGCGCCAGCAGCTTGGGTGCGGGGCAAAATCAGCCCCAGCATTTT	CASSLGAGQNQPQHF
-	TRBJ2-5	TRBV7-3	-	TGTGCCAGCAGCTTAAGAGGCAGCCAAGAGACCCAGTACTTC	CASSLRGSQETQYF
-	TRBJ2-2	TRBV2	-	TGTGCCAGCAGGCAGTATAACACCGGGGAGCTGTTTTTT	CASRQYNTGELFF
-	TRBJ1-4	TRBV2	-	TGTGCCAGCAGTGTCAGGGCGACTAATGAAAAACTGTTTTTT	CASSVRATNEKLFF
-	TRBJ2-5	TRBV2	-	TGTGCCAGCAATTGGAGCGGGCAAGAGACCCAGTACTTC	CASNWSGQETQYF
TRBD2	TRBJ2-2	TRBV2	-	TGTGCCAGCAGTAGGCAGGGAGGGGCATCGAACACCGGGGAGCTGTTTTTT	CASSRQGGASNTGELFF
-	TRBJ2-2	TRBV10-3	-	TGTGCCAGTACTGGGGGTACCGGGGAGCTGTTTTTT	CASTGGTGELFF
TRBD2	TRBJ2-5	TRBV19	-	TGTGCCAGTAGTAGGCTAGCGGGGCAAGAGACCCAGTACTTC	CASSRLAGQETQYF
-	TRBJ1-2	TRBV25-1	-	TGTGCCAGCAGGCCCGGAGGGAACTATGGCTACACCTTC	CASRPGGNYGYTF
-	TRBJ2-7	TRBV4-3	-	TGCGCCAGCAGCCAAGAGGCGGGGTCCTACGAGCAGTACTTC	CASSQEAGSYEQYF
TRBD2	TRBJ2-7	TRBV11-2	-	TGTGCCAGCAGCTTAGCGGGAGGAGGGGCACTCTACGAGCAGTACTTC	CASSLAGGGALYEQYF
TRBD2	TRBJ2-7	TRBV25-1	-	TGTGCCAGCAGTGCCCCCTACGGGAGGGGAAAGCCCTACGAGCAGTACTTC	CASSAPYGRGKPYEQYF
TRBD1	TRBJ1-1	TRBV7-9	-	TGTGCCAGCAGCTTAGGGGACAGAAAGAACACTGAAGCTTTCTTT	CASSLGDRKNTEAFF
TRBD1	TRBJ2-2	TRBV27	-	TGTGCCAGCAGACAGACAGGGTCCGGGGAGCTGTTTTTT	CASRQTGSGELFF
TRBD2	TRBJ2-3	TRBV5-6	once	TGTGCCAGCAGCTTGATGGCTAGCGGGAGTGAGACGCAGTATTTT	CASSLMASGSETQYF
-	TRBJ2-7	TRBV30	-	TGTGCCTGGAGTCCCAAACGGGCAGGGGTGGGCGAGCAGTACTTC	CAWSPKRAGVGEQYF
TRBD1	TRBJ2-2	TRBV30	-	TGTGCCTGGAAGGGACAGGGAATCGGGGAGCTGTTTTTT	CAWKGQGIGELFF
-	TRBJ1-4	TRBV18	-	TGTGCCAGCTCACTGGCAGCAACTAATGAAAAACTGTTTTTT	CASSLAATNEKLFF
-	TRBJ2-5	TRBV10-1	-	TGCGCCAGCAGTGAGGGTCTTCCAGAGACCCAGTACTTC	CASSEGLPETQYF
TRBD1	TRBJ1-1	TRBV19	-	TGTGCCAGTAGCCCCCGACAGGGAAACACTGAAGCTTTCTTT	CASSPRQGNTEAFF
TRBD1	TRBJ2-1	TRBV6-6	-	TGTGCCAGCAGTGTCGGGACAGGGGGCTTTAGTGAGCAGTTCTTC	CASSVGTGGFSEQFF
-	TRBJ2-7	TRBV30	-	TGTGCCTGGAGTGTAGGAGGACACCTCTACGAGCAGTACTTC	CAWSVGGHLYEQYF
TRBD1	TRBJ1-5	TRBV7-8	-	TGTGCCAGCAGCTTAGTTGAGGGGGCAAGACAGCCCCAGCATTTT	CASSLVEGARQPQHF
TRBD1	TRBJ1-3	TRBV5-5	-	TGTGCCAGCAGCTTGGGCCCGACAGGGCCTACCTCTGGAAACACCATATATTTT	CASSLGPTGPTSGNTIYF
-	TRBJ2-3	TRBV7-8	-	TGTGCCAGCAGCTTAGTCGGGACAGATACGCAGTATTTT	CASSLVGTDTQYF
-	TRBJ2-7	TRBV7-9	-	TGTGCCAGCAGCTTAGAACCGGGGAACGAGCAGTACTTC	CASSLEPGNEQYF
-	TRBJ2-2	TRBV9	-	TGTGCCAGCAGCGTTTTCCTGGCGAGCGGGGAGCTGTTTTTT	CASSVFLASGELFF
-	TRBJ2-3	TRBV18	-	TGTGCCAGCTCACCAGTGGGGGCGGGATCGACAGATACGCAGTATTTT	CASSPVGAGSTDTQYF
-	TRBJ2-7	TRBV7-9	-	TGTGCCAGCAGCTTAGTTTCTAGCTCCTACGAGCAGTACTTC	CASSLVSSSYEQYF
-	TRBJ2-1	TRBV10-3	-	TGTGCCATCAGAGAGGCTAGCGAGATGGGGGAGTTCTTC	CAIREASEMGEFF
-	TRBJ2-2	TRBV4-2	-	TGTGCCAGCAGCCCCTATCCAATCCCGGGACAGAACACCGGGGAGCTGTTTTTT	CASSPYPIPGQNTGELFF
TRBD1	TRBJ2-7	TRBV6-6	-	TGTGCCAGCAGTGACAGGGGGGGAAGTGACGAGCAGTACTTC	CASSDRGGSDEQYF
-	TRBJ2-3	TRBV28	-	TGTGCCAGCAGTTTCCGGACCTTTGCGGGGAGGCTCACAGATACGCAGTATTTT	CASSFRTFAGRLTDTQYF
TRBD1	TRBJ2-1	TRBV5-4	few	TGTGCCAGCAGCTTGAGGACAGGGTCCTACAATGAGCAGTTCTTC	CASSLRTGSYNEQFF
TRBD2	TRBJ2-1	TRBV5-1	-	TGCGCCAGCAGCAATAGCGGGGGGGCCGTCGATGAGCAGTTCTTC	CASSNSGGAVDEQFF
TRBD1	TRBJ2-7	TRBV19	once	TGTGCCAGTAGTGATACCGGGACAGGACCATACGAGCAGTACTTC	CASSDTGTGPYEQYF
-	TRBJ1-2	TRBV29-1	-	TGCAGCGGGGGGGGACCCATGTTC	CSGGGPMF
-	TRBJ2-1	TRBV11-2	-	TGTGCCAGCAGCACCACGGGACTCCCCCACAATGAGCAGTTCTTC	CASSTTGLPHNEQFF
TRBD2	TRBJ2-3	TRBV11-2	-	TGTGCCAGCAGCTTTAACGCGGGGGGGCCAGATACGCAGTATTTT	CASSFNAGGPDTQYF
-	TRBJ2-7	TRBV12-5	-	TGTGCTAGTGTGAAGGGATCCTACGAGCAGTACTTC	CASVKGSYEQYF
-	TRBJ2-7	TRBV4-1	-	TGCGCCAGCAGCCCCGGTCCCCGGGACACCAAATACGAGCAGTACTTC	CASSPGPRDTKYEQYF